The subject of this entry is one T cell receptor beta chain. It has no known antigen specificity. Within one base of it there is no much larger clone, and no base qualities were kept. The data are from a study of regulatory T cells in long-lasting Graves disease (dated by TCRdb to the early 2020s). Study-level background: Antithyroid drugs had been taken for less than 3 months by newly diagnosed Graves' disease patients. Peripheral blood TCR sequencing and RNA sequencing compared persistent Graves' disease patients with newly diagnosed Graves' disease patients. The study was conducted in China and was registered as a clinical trial. TCR sequencing covered 13 persistent and around 20 newly diagnosed Graves' disease patients, some 33 samples in total.

Findings and caveats that apply to the study as a whole: Persistent patients shared more public clonotypes among themselves (2,741) than newly diagnosed patients did (about 900). The study examined only peripheral blood because the primary lesion, thyroid tissue, could not be accessed. Sequencing and analysis were restricted to the TCR beta chain. Persistent Graves' disease patients showed lower TCR Shannon entropy and fewer highly expanded clones than newly diagnosed patients, suggesting clonal expansion. The authors acknowledged the small sample size as a limitation that may reduce accuracy.

Library preparation was by multiplex PCR. Sequencing was performed on an Illumina HiSeq 4000. CDR3 regions were amplified by Arm-PCR with iRepertoire HTBI primers to construct TCR beta libraries. PCR products were gel purified before sequencing. The original methods were these. A total of roughly 65 TRBV and 14 TRBJ segments were identified across samples and were used for gene usage analysis of CDR3 amino acid clonotypes. COPE and FqMerger were used to merge the filtered high-quality paired reads into contigs. Contigs were aligned with BLAST to IMGT TRBV, TRBD and TRBJ reference genes, and CDR3 was defined per IMGT. Highly expanded clones were defined as clonotypes with a frequency above 0.1%. Shannon entropy was used to measure repertoire diversity, and the Gini coefficient was used to measure V-J evenness. A clonotype found in more than one individual was treated as public. TCRdb reprocessed the public reads (quality trimming at Q25 with fastp, clone calling with MiXCR) and kept in-frame beta chains. CDR3 protein sequences are deduplicated, and each keeps its most common genes and DNA. The V and J calls reflect TCRdb's pipeline rather than the authors' work. The sample contains 250,000 to 300,000 distinct CDR3 sequences, more than 15% of them found a single time. The top ten clonotypes cover 14% of the sample.

Interpreted using the paper, the time point label stands for: newly diagnosed GD, antithyroid drugs for less than 3 months. For both TCR sequencing and RNA sequencing, RNA was extracted from PBMCs in TRIzol. The diagnosis of Graves' disease was made according to American Thyroid Association guidelines. Patients were recruited from an endocrinology department in Xi'an, China. Each patient gave about 8.1 milliliters of peripheral blood, collected in an EDTA anticoagulant tube. PBMCs were isolated by Ficoll Paque Plus density gradient separation without further T cell sorting. An Agilent 2100 Bioanalyzer and agarose gel were used to assess RNA quality, and a NanoDrop 2000 was used to measure RNA concentration. The sample was also reused in another study, on T cells in Graves' hyperthyroidism and ophthalmopathy. That second report states: A patient counted as having stable Graves' hyperthyroidism if no progression to ophthalmopathy occurred over 18 months of follow-up. The hyperthyroidism patients were between 18 and 65 years old and newly diagnosed, with a disease duration of less than 2 months. Any patient with an uncontrolled infection, another autoimmune disease, pregnancy or lactation was excluded. Diagnoses were established on the basis of clinical symptoms, serum thyroxine and TRAb, thyroid ultrasound, and orbital computed tomography. A first-round RT-PCR of the TCR CDR3 used the HTBI primer set with the Qiagen OneStep RT-PCR kit. Most expanded thyroid clonotypes (frequency above 0.001) were also detected in blood, suggesting blood repertoires may reflect thyroid immune responses. In cross-validation, a model built on a 13 V-J signature told ophthalmopathy apart from stable hyperthyroidism with 85% to 90% sensitivity and about 81% specificity, and in testing the same model reached 80%/75%. During validation, the model predicted progression to ophthalmopathy a median of around 7 months ahead of onset, with more than 55% sensitivity and 72.22% specificity. A discovery cohort of about a hundred patients, 43 with Graves' ophthalmopathy and 57 with stable Graves' hyperthyroidism, was used to find distinguishing TCR V-J signatures. An independent validation cohort of 18 to 20 hyperthyroidism patients and more than 15 patients who later progressed to ophthalmopathy tested prospective prediction of ophthalmopathy. The 95 to 100 discovery patients were randomly split 7:3 into training and test sets. The study also compared thyroid tissue and blood T-cell repertoires from about 6 Graves' hyperthyroidism patients. After blood sampling, hyperthyroidism patients were treated with methimazole at a starting dose of 30 mg daily, and ophthalmopathy patients were treated with high-dose intravenous methylprednisolone. A second multiplex PCR round built the libraries, followed by size selection and purification. Sequencing of the libraries was done on an Illumina HiSeq2000 using paired-end 100 bp reads. SOAPnuke was used to process the raw data, removing reads that contained adapters or uncalled bases, had a mean Phred below 15, or lacked an exact match to the constant primer or identifier. High-quality paired reads were merged with COPE v1.2.5, and unique nucleotide sequences were defined as clonotypes. MiTCR v1.1 was used to align the clonotypes against IMGT TRBV, TRBD and TRBJ reference segments. The analysis was restricted to V-J combinations with a frequency above 0.0001, which together covered around 99% of the repertoires. A TCS score was defined as the ratio of F50 (clonal expansion) to E x V (chaos), with BLOSUM62-based TCRdist applied between CDR3 peptides within each V-J. Welch's t-statistics and random forest reduced roughly 500 V-J features to roughly 13, which were used in a naive Bayes classifier (R e1071). Sample size was not statistically predetermined, and blinding of investigators to group allocation was not performed. TCR Vbeta CDR3 sequencing of fewer than 150 peripheral blood samples (more than 40 ophthalmopathy, approximately 80 hyperthyroidism and approximately 17 progressor patients) is reported in the paper.

The specimen comprised peripheral blood mononuclear cells (PBMCs), sampled at new diagnosis, from a patient treated with antithyroid drugs. The sequence came from a woman aged 30 to 39 with Graves disease. Donor details come from another sample of the same person, matched by shared clones.

The CDR3 amino acid sequence is: CASSRQELKPLHF. The sequence in DNA is TGTGCCAGCAGTAGACAAGAGTTAAAACCCCTCCACTTT. Recombination joined TRBV6-1 with TRBJ1-6; there is no confident call for the D gene. V and J are truncated by 5 bases and 12 bases respectively, leaving an intervening sequence of 14 bases. The germline V gene sets CDR1 to MNHNS and CDR2 to SASEGT. Including the terminal cysteine and phenylalanine, the CDR3 comprises 13 residues. Only the CDR3 part of the read is kept: 39 bases, read in frame from the first base.